These 24 T cell receptor beta chains were all obtained from the same sample, sequenced in a study of T cell responses to AZD1222 COVID-19 vaccine. This table comes from immunoSEQ multiplex PCR, and its TCRdb copy is limited to in-frame clones, with some not included. The sample lists more than 90,000 clones, more than 70% seen once, with over 1.2% in the top ten. The starting material was peripheral blood, obtained on day 0 of AZD1222 vaccination. These receptors were collected from an adult in good health.

The V call is TRBV28, the J call TRBJ2-5; 11 bases fit TRBD1. The V gene's germline CDR1 is MDHEN and CDR2 SYDVKM. This CDR3 is 14 amino acids long. The trim removed 8 bases at V and 6 bases at J, leaving 8 bases unmatched. CDR3 nucleotide sequence: TGTGCCAGCGTGGGACAGGGGGATTTCCAGACCCAGTACTTC. Protein sequence: CASVGQGDFQTQYF.

This clone was found a few times. The rearrangement uses TRBV28 and TRBJ1-4; D gene uncertain. The CDR3 loop spans 12 amino acids. CDR1 is MDHEN, CDR2 SYDVKM, per germline. V was shortened by 6 bases and J by 7 bases, with 9 bases between the two germline ends. CDR3 residues: CASRLPGEKLFF. The DNA of the CDR3 is TGTGCCAGCAGGCTACCAGGTGAAAAACTGTTTTTT. The full variable domain, its missing parts supplied by reference TRBV28 and TRBJ1-4, is DVKVTQSSRYLVKRTGEKVFLECVQDMDHENMFWYRQDPGLGLRLIYFSYDVKMKEKGDIPEGYSVSREKKERFSLILESASTNQTSMYLCASRLPGEKLFFGSGTQLSVL.

The rearrangement links TRBV4-3 to TRBJ1-3; D uncertain. Germline CDR1 reads LGHNA; CDR2 reads YSLEER. V shed 0 bases and J shed 1 base, with 7 bases lying between them. The CDR3 has 15 amino acids. The CDR3 bases are TGCGCCAGCAGCCAAGATGATGGGTCTGGAAACACCATATATTTT. This translates into CASSQDDGSGNTIYF.

The chain is built from TRBV7-8 and TRBJ2-5; 11 bases line up with TRBD1. The germline CDR1 and CDR2 sequences are SGHVS and FQNEAQ. V gave up 5 bases and J gave up 5 bases; unmatched junction bases: 7. The CDR3 spans 15 residues. CDR3 sequence reads: CASSEPDRGRETQYF. CDR3 in DNA: TGTGCCAGCAGCGAACCGGACAGGGGGCGTGAGACCCAGTACTTC.

The chain couples TRBV24-1 to TRBJ2-1, with a tentative D call TRBD2 (5 bases). The length of the CDR3 is 12 residues. V lost 5 bases and J lost 8, with 9 bases in between. Germline-derived CDR1 and CDR2 are KGHDR and SFDVKD. The CDR3 DNA follows: TGTGCCACCAGTGTCCGGGGAGATGAGCAGTTCTTC. This codes for CATSVRGDEQFF.

This chain links TRBV5-8 with TRBJ2-6; D not resolved. V was cut by 1 base and J by 1 base, with 0 bases left in between. The CDR3 spans 13 residues. From germline, CDR1 is SGHTS and CDR2 YDEGEE. The CDR3 bases are TGTGCCAGCAGCTTGTCTGGGGCCAACGTCCTGACTTTC. Translation gives CASSLSGANVLTF.

The genes are TRBV27 and TRBJ2-7; 11 nucleotides line up with TRBD1. CDR1 is MNHEY and CDR2 is SMNVEV in the germline V gene (reference sequence). The J segment lost 3 bases and the V segment lost 5 bases, leaving 6 bases of the junction unmatched. CDR3 length equals 15 residues. CDR3 sequence: CASSPVGTGGYEQYF. The CDR3 nucleotides read TGTGCCAGCAGTCCTGTCGGGACAGGGGGCTACGAGCAGTACTTC.

The chain is built from TRBV29-1 and TRBJ1-4; possible D gene TRBD1, 5 bases. Germline CDR1 is SQVTM and CDR2 is ANQGSEA. Trimming removed 3 bases from V and 3 bases from J, with 5 bases in between. The CDR3 consists of 12 residues. The CDR3 spells CSVEGANEKLFF. DNA for the CDR3: TGCAGCGTTGAGGGGGCTAATGAAAAACTGTTTTTT.

The chain employs TRBV29-1 and TRBJ2-7; 14 nucleotides match TRBD2. V gave up 5 bases and J gave up 3 bases; unmatched junction bases: 12. Germline CDR1 and CDR2: SQVTM and ANQGSEA. The CDR3 is made up of 17 amino acids. For the CDR3, the DNA is TGCAGCGTTTCCTCAGGACTAGCGGGAGGAGTTCTCTACGAGCAGTACTTC. Protein: CSVSSGLAGGVLYEQYF.

The genes are TRBV29-1 and TRBJ2-7; the D is unclear. CDR3 length equals 16 residues. The V gene lost 5 bases and the J gene lost 5 bases, with 25 bases spanning the gap. The germline gives CDR1 SQVTM, CDR2 ANQGSEA. CDR3 amino acids: CSVLASVLPFQDEQYF. Written as DNA, the CDR3 is TGCAGCGTTCTCGCGAGCGTACTTCCCTTTCAAGACGAGCAGTACTTC.

The V and J genes are TRBV11-2 and TRBJ2-5; TRBD1 might be the D (6 bases). CDR1 and CDR2 (germline): SGHAT, FQNNGV. The CDR3 length is 14 residues. Between the trimmed V and J ends, which lost 3 bases and 5 bases, there was a span of 13 bases. The CDR3 coding sequence is TGTGCCAGCAGCTTCAATCAGGGGTGGGAGACCCAGTACTTC. This sequence encodes CASSFNQGWETQYF.

This chain uses TRBV2 with TRBJ1-5, with a weak D call TRBD1 (6 bases). Deletions cut 5 bases from V and 4 bases from J, with 12 bases between. The length of the CDR3 is 14 residues. Germline values: CDR1 SNHLY, CDR2 FYNNEI. The CDR3 reads CASSILGGNQPQHF. In DNA form, the CDR3 reads TGTGCCAGCAGTATCTTAGGGGGAAATCAGCCCCAGCATTTT.

This clone appeared a few times. The rearrangement joins TRBV27 to TRBJ2-7, with D possibly called TRBD1 or TRBD2 (5 bases each). The germline gives CDR1 MNHEY, CDR2 SMNVEV (reference sequence). The CDR3 spans 15 residues. The V gene lost 8 bases and the J gene lost 5 bases, with 22 bases spanning the gap. CDR3: CASRGSWDGVNEQYF. CDR3 DNA: TGTGCCAGCCGAGGAAGTTGGGACGGCGTTAACGAGCAGTACTTC.

The rearrangement uses TRBV18 and TRBJ2-3, with TRBD1 as a possible D gene (5 bases). V was clipped by 8 bases and J by 2 bases, with 11 bases between them. In germline, CDR1 is KGHSH, CDR2 LQKENI. The CDR3 is 13 amino acids. The CDR3 DNA is TGTGCCAGCACAGGTTCGACCACAGATACGCAGTATTTT. Encoded protein: CASTGSTTDTQYF.

V usage is TRBV7-3 and J usage is TRBJ2-5, with D possibly being TRBD1 (6 bases). The V gene's germline CDR1 is SGHTA and CDR2 FQGTGA. Trimming left V 3 bases short and J 2 bases short, with 13 bases between. The CDR3 contains 15 residues. Here the CDR3 DNA reads TGTGCCAGCAGCTTGACGGGACACTTACAAGAGACCCAGTACTTC. Translated, it gives CASSLTGHLQETQYF.

A single count supports this clone. This chain uses TRBV11-2 with TRBJ2-6, with D hard to call. V gave up 5 bases and J gave up 1 base, with 9 bases separating them. Germline V CDR1 and CDR2: SGHAT, FQNNGV. CDR3 length: 15 amino acids. CDR3 in DNA: TGTGCCAGCAGCCCCAACGTGTCTGGGGCCAACGTCCTGACTTTC. Amino acids: CASSPNVSGANVLTF.

The chain is built from TRBV7-3 and TRBJ2-1; 8 bases are a match to TRBD1. The CDR3 is made up of 14 amino acids. Germline V lookup: CDR1 SGHTA, CDR2 FQGTGA. Trimming cost V 3 bases and J 8 bases; bases outside gene matches: 6. The CDR3: CASSFGRGLDEQFF. The DNA of the CDR3 is TGTGCCAGCAGCTTCGGCAGGGGGCTGGATGAGCAGTTCTTC.

The chain uses TRBV5-4 and TRBJ2-3; no clear D gene. Per the germline V gene, CDR1 is SGHNT and CDR2 is YYREEE (reference sequence). Trimming removed 5 bases at V and 0 bases at J, with 7 bases between. The CDR3 extends over 13 amino acids. The CDR3 DNA reads as TGTGCCAGCAGTCCGGACAGCACAGATACGCAGTATTTT. This codes for CASSPDSTDTQYF. The variable domain in full, completed from reference TRBV5-4 and TRBJ2-3, reads ETGVTQSPTHLIKTRGQQVTLRCSSQSGHNTVSWYQQALGQGPQFIFQYYREEENGRGNFPPRFSGLQFPNYSSELNVNALELDDSALYLCASSPDSTDTQYFGPGTRLTVL.

The CDR3 is CASSAEPGQNSPLHF. The CDR3 nucleotides read TGCGCCAGCAGCGCCGAACCGGGACAGAATTCACCCCTCCACTTT. The V and J genes are TRBV5-1 and TRBJ1-6, with 7 bases matching TRBD1. CDR1 is SGHRS and CDR2 is YFSETQ in the germline V gene. There are 15 residues in the CDR3. Unmatched junction bases numbered 8, after V lost 4 bases and J lost 7 bases.

The chain links TRBV3-1 (or the pseudogene TRBV3-2) to TRBJ2-5; no firm D call. The V end was cut by 1 base, the J end by 5 bases, with 11 bases between. This CDR3 is built from 14 residues. Germline V gives CDR1 LGHDT, CDR2 YNNKEL (reference sequence). The DNA of the CDR3 is TGTGCCAGCAGCCAAGGAATAGGGTGGGAGACCCAGTACTTC. Residues: CASSQGIGWETQYF.

V gene TRBV19 combines with J gene TRBJ1-2; possibly TRBD1 for D (6 bases). The CDR3 spans 13 residues. V was pared by 3 bases and J by 8 bases, with 13 bases between. Looked up from germline, CDR1 is LNHDA and CDR2 is SQIVND (reference sequence). The CDR3, as DNA: TGTGCCAGTAGTATCTTTGCAGGGGAGGGCTACACCTTC. Its translation is CASSIFAGEGYTF.

The count of this clone is one. The chain is built from TRBV19 and TRBJ2-2, with D hard to call. This CDR3 has 12 amino acids. V was pared by 5 bases and J by 9 bases, with 10 bases between. The germline CDR1 and CDR2 sequences are LNHDA and SQIVND (reference sequence). This CDR3 is CASSGSNRELFF. CDR3 in DNA: TGTGCCAGTAGTGGATCGAATCGGGAGCTGTTTTTT.

V and J are TRBV13 and TRBJ2-7; D ambiguous. With 5 bases removed from V and 2 bases from J, the gap between germline ends came to 13 bases. The CDR3 is 14 amino acids. In germline, CDR1 is PRHDT, CDR2 FYEKMQ (reference sequence). CDR3 amino acids: CASSKTTITYEQYF. The CDR3 DNA reads as TGTGCCAGCAGCAAAACGACCATTACCTACGAGCAGTACTTC.

The rearrangement links TRBV5-4 to TRBJ2-2; 12 nucleotides align to TRBD2. V dropped 2 bases and J dropped 4; count of bases not matched to a gene: 9. CDR3 size: 18 residues. Germline-derived CDR1 and CDR2 are SGHNT and YYREEE (reference sequence). The CDR3 loop is CASSLRLAGVQGTGELFF. CDR3 nucleotides: TGTGCCAGCAGCTTACGACTAGCGGGAGTACAGGGCACCGGGGAGCTGTTTTTT.